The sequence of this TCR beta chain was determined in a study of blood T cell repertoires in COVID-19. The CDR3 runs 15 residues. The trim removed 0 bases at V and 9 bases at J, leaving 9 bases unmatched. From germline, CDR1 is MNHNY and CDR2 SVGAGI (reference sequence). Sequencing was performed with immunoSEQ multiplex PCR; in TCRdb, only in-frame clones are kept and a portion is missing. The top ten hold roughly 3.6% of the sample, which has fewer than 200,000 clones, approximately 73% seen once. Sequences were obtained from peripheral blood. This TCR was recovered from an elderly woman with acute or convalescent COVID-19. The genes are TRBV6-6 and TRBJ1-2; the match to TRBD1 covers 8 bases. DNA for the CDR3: TGTGCCAGCAGTTACTCCACCCAGGGGGCGCTTAGCTACACCTTC. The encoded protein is CASSYSTQGALSYTF.